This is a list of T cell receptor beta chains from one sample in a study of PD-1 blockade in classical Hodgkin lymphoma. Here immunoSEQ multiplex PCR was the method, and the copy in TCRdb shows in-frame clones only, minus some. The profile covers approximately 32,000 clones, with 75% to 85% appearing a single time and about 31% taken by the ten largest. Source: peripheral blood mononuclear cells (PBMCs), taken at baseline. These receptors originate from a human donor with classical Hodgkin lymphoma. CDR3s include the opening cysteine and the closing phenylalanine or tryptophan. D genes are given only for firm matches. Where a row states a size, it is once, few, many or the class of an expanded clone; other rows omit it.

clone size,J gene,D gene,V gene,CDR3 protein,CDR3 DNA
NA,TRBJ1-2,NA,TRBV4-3,CASSNGQYGYTF,TGCGCCAGCAGTAACGGACAGTATGGCTACACCTTC
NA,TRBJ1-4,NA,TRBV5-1,CASRPQQGSANEKLFF,TGCGCCAGCAGACCTCAACAGGGATCGGCTAATGAAAAACTGTTTTTT
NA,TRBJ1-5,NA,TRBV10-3,CAISESAGFNQPQHF,TGTGCCATCAGTGAGTCGGCAGGCTTCAATCAGCCCCAGCATTTT
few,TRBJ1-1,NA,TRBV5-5,CASSLLGDTEAFF,TGTGCCAGCAGCTTACTAGGTGACACTGAAGCTTTCTTT
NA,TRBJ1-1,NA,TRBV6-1,CATESRMNTEAFF,TGTGCCACCGAATCGCGTATGAACACTGAAGCTTTCTTT
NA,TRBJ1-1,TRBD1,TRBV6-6,CASSTQGAGSEAFF,TGTGCCAGCAGTACACAGGGGGCGGGCAGTGAAGCTTTCTTT
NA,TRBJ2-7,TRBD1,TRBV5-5,CASSSGGPREQYF,TGTGCCAGCAGCTCAGGGGGCCCGAGAGAGCAGTACTTC
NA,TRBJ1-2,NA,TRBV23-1,CASRNYGYTF,TGCGCCAGCAGAAACTATGGCTACACCTTC
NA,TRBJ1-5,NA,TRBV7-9,CASSLGASQPQHF,TGTGCCAGCAGCTTAGGAGCCTCTCAGCCCCAGCATTTT
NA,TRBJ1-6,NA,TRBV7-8,CASSLRWRGDSPLHF,TGTGCCAGCAGCTTAAGGTGGAGGGGGGACTCACCCCTCCACTTT
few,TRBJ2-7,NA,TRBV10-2,CASSGYYEQYF,TGCGCCAGCAGTGGGTACTACGAGCAGTACTTC
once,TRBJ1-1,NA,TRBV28,CATMPGHLTEAFF,TGTGCCACCATGCCGGGACACCTCACTGAAGCTTTCTTT
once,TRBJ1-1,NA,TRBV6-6,CAGAPGDTEAFF,TGTGCCGGCGCCCCAGGGGACACTGAAGCTTTCTTT
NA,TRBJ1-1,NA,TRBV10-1,CASSESKGWATEAFF,TGCGCCAGCAGTGAGTCGAAGGGCTGGGCCACTGAAGCTTTCTTT
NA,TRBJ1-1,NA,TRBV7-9,CASSLRGPMNTEAFF,TGTGCCAGCAGCTTACGGGGGCCCATGAACACTGAAGCTTTCTTT
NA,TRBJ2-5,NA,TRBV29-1,CSVGVGKETQYF,TGCAGCGTTGGGGTAGGGAAAGAGACCCAGTACTTC
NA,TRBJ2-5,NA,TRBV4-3,CASSQERSFQETQYF,TGCGCCAGCAGCCAAGAGCGCAGCTTTCAAGAGACCCAGTACTTC
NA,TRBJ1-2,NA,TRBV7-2,CASSLSGQDYGYTF,TGTGCCAGCAGCTTATCTGGGCAGGACTATGGCTACACCTTC
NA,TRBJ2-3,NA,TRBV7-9,CASSHPGQGSPDTQYF,TGTGCCAGCAGCCACCCTGGGCAGGGTAGCCCAGATACGCAGTATTTT
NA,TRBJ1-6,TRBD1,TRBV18,CASSPGQGNSPLHF,TGTGCCAGCTCACCAGGACAGGGGAATTCACCCCTCCACTTT
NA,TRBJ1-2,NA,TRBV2,CASTGNYGYTF,TGTGCCAGCACTGGTAACTATGGCTACACCTTC
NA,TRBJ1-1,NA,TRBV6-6,CASSWVPGNTEAFF,TGTGCCAGCAGTTGGGTTCCAGGGAACACTGAAGCTTTCTTT
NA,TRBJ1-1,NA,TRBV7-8,CASSEQGNTEAFF,TGTGCCAGCAGCGAACAGGGAAACACTGAAGCTTTCTTT
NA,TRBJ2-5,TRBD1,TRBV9,CASSVGTVQETQYF,TGTGCCAGCAGCGTGGGGACAGTTCAAGAGACCCAGTACTTC
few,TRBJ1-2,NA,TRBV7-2,CASSPTPGMDYGYTF,TGTGCCAGCAGCCCCACTCCAGGGATGGACTATGGCTACACCTTC
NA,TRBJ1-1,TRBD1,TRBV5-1,CASRRDSYTEAFF,TGCGCCAGCAGAAGGGACAGTTACACTGAAGCTTTCTTT
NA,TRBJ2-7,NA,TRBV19,CASSIRGADPYEQYF,TGTGCCAGTAGTATCAGGGGGGCGGATCCCTACGAGCAGTACTTC
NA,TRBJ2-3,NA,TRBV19,CASLKQNTDTQYF,TGTGCCAGTCTCAAACAGAACACAGATACGCAGTATTTT
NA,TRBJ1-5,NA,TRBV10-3,CAISTSGQQPQHF,TGTGCCATCAGTACGAGCGGGCAACAGCCCCAGCATTTT
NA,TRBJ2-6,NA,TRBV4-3,CASSRLGSGANVLTF,TGCGCCAGCAGCCGGTTAGGCTCTGGGGCCAACGTCCTGACTTTC
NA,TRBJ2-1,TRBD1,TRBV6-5,CASTRDSYNEQFF,TGTGCCAGCACCCGGGACAGTTACAATGAGCAGTTCTTC
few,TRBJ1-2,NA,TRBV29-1,CSVGGGGYGYTF,TGCAGCGTTGGAGGCGGCGGGTATGGCTACACCTTC
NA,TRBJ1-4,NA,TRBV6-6,CATTREQGDGREKLFF,TGTGCCACCACAAGGGAGCAGGGCGACGGGAGGGAAAAACTGTTTTTT
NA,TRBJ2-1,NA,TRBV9,CASSVEQTGNEQFF,TGTGCCAGCAGCGTAGAACAGACTGGGAATGAGCAGTTCTTC
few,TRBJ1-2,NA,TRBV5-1,CASSLEGASNYGYTF,TGCGCCAGCAGCTTGGAGGGCGCATCTAACTATGGCTACACCTTC